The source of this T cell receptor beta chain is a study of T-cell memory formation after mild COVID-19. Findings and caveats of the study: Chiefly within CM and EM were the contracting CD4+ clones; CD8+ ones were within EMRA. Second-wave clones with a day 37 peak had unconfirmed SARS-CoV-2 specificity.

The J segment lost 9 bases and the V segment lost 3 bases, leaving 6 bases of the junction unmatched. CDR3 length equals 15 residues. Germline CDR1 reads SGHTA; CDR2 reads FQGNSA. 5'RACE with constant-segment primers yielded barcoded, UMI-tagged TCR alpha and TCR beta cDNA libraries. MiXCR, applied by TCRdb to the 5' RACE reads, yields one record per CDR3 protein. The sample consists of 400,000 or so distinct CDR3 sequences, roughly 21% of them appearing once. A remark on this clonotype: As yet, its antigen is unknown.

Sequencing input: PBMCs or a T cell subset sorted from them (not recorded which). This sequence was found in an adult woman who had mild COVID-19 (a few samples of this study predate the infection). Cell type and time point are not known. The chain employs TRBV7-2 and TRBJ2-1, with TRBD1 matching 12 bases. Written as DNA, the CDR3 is TGTGCCAGCAGCTTCCCGGGACAGGGGGCTGTTGAGCAGTTCTTC. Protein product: CASSFPGQGAVEQFF.